A selection of T cell receptor beta chains follows, all from one sample in a study of blood T cell repertoires in COVID-19. Here immunoSEQ multiplex PCR was the method, and the copy in TCRdb shows in-frame clones only, minus some. The sample consists of 250,000 to 300,000 clones, over 75% of them appearing once. The sequenced sample was peripheral blood. The receptor set was obtained from a woman aged 70-85 years with COVID-19, enrolled during active disease. Both conserved end residues are part of each CDR3. The D gene is left open where the match is weak.

d_call,v_call,j_call,cdr3_aa,cdr3_nt
.,TRBV7-9,TRBJ2-3,CASSSALSPDTQYF,TGTGCCAGCAGCTCCGCGTTGAGTCCAGATACGCAGTATTTT
.,TRBV6-5,TRBJ2-2,CASSYALQEGGELFF,TGTGCCAGCAGTTATGCCCTACAGGAGGGCGGGGAGCTGTTTTTT
.,TRBV7-8,TRBJ2-7,CASELSGARGEQYF,TGTGCCAGCGAACTGTCAGGGGCCCGCGGCGAGCAGTACTTC
TRBD1,TRBV19,TRBJ1-1,CASKRTGGMNTEAFF,TGTGCCAGTAAACGCACAGGGGGGATGAACACTGAAGCTTTCTTT
.,TRBV19,TRBJ1-2,CASSSTANYGYTF,TGTGCCAGTAGCTCGACAGCTAACTATGGCTACACCTTC
.,TRBV20-1,TRBJ2-2,CSASLGWELFF,TGCAGTGCTTCACTAGGTTGGGAGCTGTTTTTT
TRBD2,TRBV7-9,TRBJ2-7,CASSLGGLAGEQYF,TGTGCCAGCAGCTTAGGGGGACTAGCAGGCGAGCAGTACTTC
.,TRBV19,TRBJ2-3,CASKGNRFTDTQYF,TGTGCCAGTAAGGGTAACAGGTTCACAGATACGCAGTATTTT
TRBD1,TRBV19,TRBJ2-7,CASSPTGPYEQYF,TGTGCCAGTAGCCCGACAGGGCCCTACGAGCAGTACTTC
.,TRBV6-5,TRBJ2-7,CASSYHQTGYEQYF,TGTGCCAGCAGTTACCACCAGACAGGCTACGAGCAGTACTTC
.,TRBV29-1,TRBJ1-1,CSVGGSPNTEAFF,TGCAGCGTGGGGGGGTCGCCGAACACTGAAGCTTTCTTT
.,TRBV12-3/TRBV12-4,TRBJ2-7,CASSSALSEQYF,TGTGCCAGCAGCTCCGCACTAAGCGAGCAGTACTTC